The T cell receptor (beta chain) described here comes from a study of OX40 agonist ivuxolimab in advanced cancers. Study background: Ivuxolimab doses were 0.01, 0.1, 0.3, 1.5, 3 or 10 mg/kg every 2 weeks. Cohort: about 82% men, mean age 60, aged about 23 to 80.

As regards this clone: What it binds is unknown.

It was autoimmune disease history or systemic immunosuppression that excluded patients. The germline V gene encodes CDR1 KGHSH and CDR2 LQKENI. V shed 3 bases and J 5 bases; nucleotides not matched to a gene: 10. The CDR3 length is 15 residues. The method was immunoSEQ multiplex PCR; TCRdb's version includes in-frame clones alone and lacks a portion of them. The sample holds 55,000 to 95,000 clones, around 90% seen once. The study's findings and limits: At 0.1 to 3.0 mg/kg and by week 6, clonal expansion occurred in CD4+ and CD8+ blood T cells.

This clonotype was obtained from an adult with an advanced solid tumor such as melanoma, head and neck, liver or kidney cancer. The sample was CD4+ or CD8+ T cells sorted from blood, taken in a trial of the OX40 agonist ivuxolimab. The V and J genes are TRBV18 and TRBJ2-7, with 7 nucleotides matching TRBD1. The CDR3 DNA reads TGTGCCAGCTCACCGTCTCACAGGGGTTCCCACGAGCAGTACTTC. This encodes CASSPSHRGSHEQYF.